This record concerns one T cell receptor beta chain sequence. This sample is part of a study of CD8 T cells in Susac syndrome. Germline CDR1 reads MDHEN; CDR2 reads SYDVKM. V was trimmed by 2 bases and J by 5 bases, leaving 9 bases between them. The CDR3 spans 13 residues. RNA, at about 0.45 to 1 ug, was reverse transcribed with random hexamers. It was immunoSEQ multiplex PCR that amplified TCR beta CDR3 across 54 Vbeta and 13 Jbeta. In TCRdb, the immunoSEQ multiplex PCR reads were re-called with MiXCR into one record per CDR3 protein. The top ten hold over 0.08% of the sample, which has 170,000 or so distinct CDR3 sequences, 85% to 95% seen once.

The chain joins TRBV28 to TRBJ2-5; no firm D call. The TCR comes from a human donor with multiple sclerosis. The sequencing sample was made of CD4+ T cells from PBMCs. CDR3 DNA sequence: TGTGCCAGCAGTTTAGTTAGCCTGGAGACCCAGTACTTC. Translating it yields CASSLVSLETQYF.